These 24 T cell receptor beta chains came from one sample sequenced in a study of cytomegalovirus exposure and HLA in healthy donors. PCR was performed using 60 Vbeta and 13 Jbeta primers. Assay used: immunoSEQ multiplex PCR; TCRdb lists only in-frame clones, some missing. The sample lists over 200,000 clones, 70% occurring once. Specimen: PBMCs. These receptors were collected from a man aged 35-49 years in good health and CMV-seropositive.

This clone was found a few times. The chain combines TRBV29-1 with TRBJ2-5; no definite D call. TRBJ2-7 explains the end of the DNA better; the J call may be wrong. Germline V CDR1 and CDR2: SQVTM, ANQGSEA. This CDR3 has 13 amino acids. Here the CDR3 reads CSVSHGLSYEQYF. CDR3 DNA sequence: TGCAGCGTCTCCCACGGGTTATCCTACGAGCAGTACTTC.

This clone came up a few times. The rearrangement links TRBV9 to TRBJ2-5; 7 bases agree with TRBD2. With 4 bases clipped from V and 2 bases from J, the junction kept 8 bases outside the gene matches. Germline CDR1 is SGDLS and CDR2 is YYNGEE. The CDR3 is made up of 15 amino acids. CDR3 coding DNA: TGTGCCAGCAGCCCCGGCGGGGGAGGTCAAGAGACCCAGTACTTC. This encodes CASSPGGGGQETQYF.

Only one count was recorded for this clone. The chain carries TRBV11-2 and TRBJ1-2; no reliable D call. The germline CDR1 and CDR2 sequences are SGHAT and FQNNGV. V was shortened by 5 bases and J by 7 bases, with 14 bases between the two germline ends. This CDR3 spans 13 amino acids. The CDR3 sequence: CASSQDRNGGYTF. The DNA of the CDR3 is TGTGCCAGCAGCCAGGATCGGAACGGTGGCTACACCTTC.

This chain links TRBV5-1 with TRBJ2-4; no firm D call. Deletions cut 4 bases from V and 8 bases from J, with 16 bases between. The germline CDR1 and CDR2 sequences are SGHRS and YFSETQ. CDR3 length: 14 residues. CDR3: CASSLEKQGDIQYF. The CDR3 DNA sequence: TGCGCCAGCAGCCTCGAGAAACAAGGAGACATTCAGTACTTC.

The chain links TRBV19 to TRBJ2-6, with D possibly TRBD1 on 6 matching bases. The CDR3 runs to 14 residues. V dropped 8 bases and J dropped 2 bases, with 10 bases sitting between them. CDR1 is LNHDA, CDR2 SQIVND, per germline (reference sequence). The CDR3: CASRRGTGANVLTF. CDR3 DNA sequence: TGTGCCAGTCGCAGGGGTACTGGGGCCAACGTCCTGACTTTC.

The CDR3, as DNA: TGTGCTAGTGGCCTTCACACCGGGGAGCTGTTTTTT. Translation: CASGLHTGELFF. The rearrangement links TRBV12-5 to TRBJ2-2; the D is unclear. This CDR3 has 12 amino acids. The V and J ends lost 6 bases and 3 bases respectively, with 5 bases between them. Per germline, CDR1 LGHNT and CDR2 FRNRAP.

The chain carries TRBV5-4 and TRBJ1-1; no definite D call. Trimming cost V 0 bases and J 1 base, with 4 bases left between them. Germline assignment: CDR1 SGHNT and CDR2 YYREEE (reference sequence). The CDR3 has 13 residues. CDR3 nucleotide sequence: TGTGCCAGCAGCTTGGACTCGAACACTGAAGCTTTCTTT. Translated: CASSLDSNTEAFF. Full variable domain (outside the CDR3, taken from reference TRBV5-4 and TRBJ1-1): ETGVTQSPTHLIKTRGQQVTLRCSSQSGHNTVSWYQQALGQGPQFIFQYYREEENGRGNFPPRFSGLQFPNYSSELNVNALELDDSALYLCASSLDSNTEAFFGQGTRLTVV.

The V gene is TRBV25-1, the J gene TRBJ2-3; TRBD2 matches 8 bases. The V segment lost 6 bases and the J segment 0 bases; nucleotides outside the gene matches: 5. In germline, CDR1 is MGHDK, CDR2 SYGVNS. This CDR3 is built from 15 residues. The CDR3 is CASSGRASSTDTQYF. CDR3 nucleotide sequence: TGTGCCAGCAGCGGGAGGGCTTCTAGCACAGATACGCAGTATTTT.

The chain has TRBV7-8 and TRBJ1-1, with D perhaps matching TRBD1 (5 bases). The CDR3 extends over 15 amino acids. Germline V gene lookup returns CDR1 SGHVS and CDR2 FQNEAQ. Trimming took 1 base from V and 5 from J, leaving 14 bases between them. The CDR3 DNA reads as TGTGCCAGCAGCTTAGTACGGGCCCGGGGGACTGAAGCTTTCTTT. This gives the protein CASSLVRARGTEAFF.

This clone was counted only a few times. At the DNA level, this CDR3 is encoded by other sequences in the same sample as well. This chain uses TRBV5-1 with TRBJ1-4, with 8 bases fitting TRBD1. The CDR3 spans 14 residues. Trimming cost V 3 bases and J 6 bases; bases outside gene matches: 4. Germline lookup yields CDR1 SGHRS and CDR2 YFSETQ. The CDR3 protein is CASSSDREDEKLFF. Written as DNA, the CDR3 is TGCGCCAGCAGCTCGGACAGGGAAGATGAAAAACTGTTTTTT.

The chain combines TRBV9 with TRBJ2-3; 11 bases agree with TRBD2. Germline V gene lookup returns CDR1 SGDLS and CDR2 YYNGEE. The CDR3 spans 16 residues. J was trimmed by 4 bases and V by 4 bases; bases with no gene match: 8. The CDR3 here is CASSPLTSGAADTQYF. In DNA, the CDR3 is TGTGCCAGCAGCCCACTGACTAGCGGGGCAGCAGATACGCAGTATTTT.

This clone was detected once. The chain is built from TRBV29-1 and TRBJ2-5; 8 bases match TRBD1. After removal of 6 bases from V and 5 bases from J, the junction contained 8 bases not matched to a gene. This CDR3 has 13 amino acids. The germline V gene encodes CDR1 SQVTM and CDR2 ANQGSEA. The CDR3 reads CSVTRTGSETQYF. The CDR3 DNA follows: TGCAGCGTAACAAGGACAGGGTCTGAGACCCAGTACTTC.

The sample holds one count of this clone. The chain uses TRBV25-1 and TRBJ1-2; 7 positions agree with TRBD1. Germline CDR1 and CDR2: MGHDK and SYGVNS. J was trimmed by 8 bases and V by 3 bases; bases with no gene match: 9. The CDR3 runs 14 residues. CDR3: CASSEDLGGGGYTF. CDR3 DNA: TGTGCCAGCAGTGAGGATCTAGGGGGCGGCGGCTACACCTTC.

The J gene is TRBJ2-7, the V gene TRBV14; 9 bases are shared with TRBD1. V lost 1 base and J lost 7; bases outside the gene matches: 5. CDR3 length: 14 residues. Germline assignment: CDR1 SGHDN and CDR2 FVKESK. For the CDR3, the DNA is TGTGCCAGCAGCCAAGTACAGGGGGCGGGGGAGCAGTACTTC. Its protein product is CASSQVQGAGEQYF.

This chain links TRBV2 with TRBJ2-3, with 13 bases identical to TRBD2. V lost 4 bases and J lost 2; bases outside the gene matches: 3. This CDR3 comprises 16 residues. Per germline, CDR1 SNHLY and CDR2 FYNNEI. The CDR3 is CASSVTSGGATDTQYF. DNA of the CDR3: TGTGCCAGCAGTGTTACTAGCGGGGGGGCCACAGATACGCAGTATTTT.

The chain carries TRBV19 and TRBJ1-2; 9 bases are shared with TRBD1. The V and J ends lost 6 bases and 8 bases, in that order; junction bases with no gene match: 10. Germline CDR1 reads LNHDA; CDR2 reads SQIVND (reference sequence). The CDR3 runs to 14 residues. The CDR3 DNA sequence: TGTGCCAGTAGGAGTCCCGGGACAGGGATCGGCTACACCTTC. Residues: CASRSPGTGIGYTF.

This clone was counted a few times. This sequence joins TRBV11-2 and TRBJ2-5, with 9 bases matching TRBD1. The junction had 1 base not matched to a gene; V was cut back by 0 bases and J by 2 bases. CDR1 SGHAT and CDR2 FQNNGV come from the germline V gene. The CDR3 totals 15 residues. CDR3 bases: TGTGCCAGCAGCTTAGATGGGACAGGGCAAGAGACCCAGTACTTC. The encoded protein is CASSLDGTGQETQYF.

This rearrangement joins TRBV6-5 to TRBJ2-1; perhaps TRBD2 as D (5 bases). V was pared by 6 bases and J by 9 bases, with 18 bases between. CDR1 and CDR2 from the germline V gene are MNHEY and SVGAGI. The CDR3 spans 14 residues. As DNA, the CDR3 is TGTGCCAGCAGCATACTAGACACTCACGGTGAGCAGTTCTTC. It encodes CASSILDTHGEQFF.

The genes are TRBV5-1 and TRBJ2-5; tentative D call: TRBD2 (5 bases). The germline V gene has CDR1 SGHRS and CDR2 YFSETQ. The V end lost 6 bases, the J end lost 5 bases, and 11 bases lay between the germline ends. The CDR3 contains 12 residues. CDR3 bases: TGCGCCAGCACGGGCGGCGGGGAGACCCAGTACTTC. Translation gives CASTGGGETQYF.

The V call is TRBV11-2, the J call TRBJ2-1; 11 bases align to TRBD2. The CDR3 has 16 residues. Germline V gene data show CDR1 as SGHAT and CDR2 as FQNNGV. V lost 1 base and J lost 9; bases outside the gene matches: 8. The CDR3 here is CASSLGVSGGASEQFF. The CDR3 nucleotides are TGTGCCAGCAGCTTAGGGGTTAGCGGGGGGGCCTCTGAGCAGTTCTTC.

The chain uses TRBV28 and TRBJ2-7; 9 nucleotides align to TRBD1. The CDR3 runs to 15 residues. CDR1 is MDHEN and CDR2 is SYDVKM in the germline V gene. With V trimmed by 4 bases and J by 3 bases, 7 bases remained unmatched. The CDR3: CASSSPGQGLYEQYF. CDR3 DNA sequence: TGTGCCAGCAGTTCGCCGGGACAGGGCCTCTACGAGCAGTACTTC.

The CDR3 is CASSAGLADTGELFF. CDR3 nucleotides: TGTGCCAGCAGTGCAGGACTAGCCGACACCGGGGAGCTGTTTTTT. V usage is TRBV9 and J usage is TRBJ2-2, with TRBD2 identical over 8 bases. CDR3 size: 15 residues. With V trimmed by 5 bases and J by 3 bases, 6 bases remained unmatched. Per the germline V gene, CDR1 is SGDLS and CDR2 is YYNGEE.

The V gene is TRBV6-5, the J gene TRBJ1-6; no clear D gene. V lost 0 bases and J 14 bases, leaving 14 bases between the germline ends. CDR3 length: 14 amino acids. CDR1 and CDR2 from the germline V gene are MNHEY and SVGAGI. CDR3 loop: CASSYSADFLALHF. CDR3 in DNA: TGTGCCAGCAGTTACTCAGCCGACTTTCTAGCCCTCCACTTT.

This clone has just one count. V and J are TRBV10-2 and TRBJ2-3; 10 bases are shared with TRBD2. The germline V gene has CDR1 WSHSY and CDR2 SAAADI. V gave up 2 bases and J gave up 5 bases; unmatched junction bases: 4. This CDR3 contains 15 residues. Here the CDR3 reads CASSETSGVVDTQYF. The CDR3 region has the DNA TGCGCCAGCAGTGAGACTAGCGGGGTGGTAGATACGCAGTATTTT.